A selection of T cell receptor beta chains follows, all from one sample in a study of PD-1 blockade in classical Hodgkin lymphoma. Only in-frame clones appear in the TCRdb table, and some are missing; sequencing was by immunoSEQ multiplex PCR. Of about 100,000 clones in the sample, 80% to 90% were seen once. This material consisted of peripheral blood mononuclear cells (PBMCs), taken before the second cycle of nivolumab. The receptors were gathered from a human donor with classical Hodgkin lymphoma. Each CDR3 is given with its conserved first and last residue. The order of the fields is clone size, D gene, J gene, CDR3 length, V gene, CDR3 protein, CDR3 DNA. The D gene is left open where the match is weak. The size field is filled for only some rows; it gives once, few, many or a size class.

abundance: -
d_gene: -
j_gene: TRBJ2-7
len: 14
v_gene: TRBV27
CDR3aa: CASSFGTPSYEQYF
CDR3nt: TGTGCCAGCAGTTTTGGGACCCCTTCCTACGAGCAGTACTTC

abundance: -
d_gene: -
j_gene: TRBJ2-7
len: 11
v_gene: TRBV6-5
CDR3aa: CAIGGPYEQYF
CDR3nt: TGTGCCATTGGGGGCCCCTACGAGCAGTACTTC

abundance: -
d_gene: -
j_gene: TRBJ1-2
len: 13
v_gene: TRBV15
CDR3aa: CATSRDGSRGYTF
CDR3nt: TGTGCCACCAGCAGAGACGGGTCACGTGGCTACACCTTC

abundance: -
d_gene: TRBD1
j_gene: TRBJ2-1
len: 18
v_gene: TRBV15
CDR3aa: CATSRDSEQGPSYNEQFF
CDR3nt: TGTGCCACCAGCAGAGACTCTGAACAGGGGCCCTCCTACAATGAGCAGTTCTTC

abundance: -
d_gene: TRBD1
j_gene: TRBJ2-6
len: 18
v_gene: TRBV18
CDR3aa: CASSPRRTGRTGANVPTF
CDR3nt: TGTGCCAGCTCACCTAGGAGGACAGGGCGCACTGGGGCCAACGTCCCGACTTTC

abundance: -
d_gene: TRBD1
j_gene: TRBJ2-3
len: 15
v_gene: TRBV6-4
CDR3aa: CASSPGGQGSDTQYF
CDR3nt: TGTGCCAGCAGCCCGGGGGGACAGGGGTCAGATACGCAGTATTTT

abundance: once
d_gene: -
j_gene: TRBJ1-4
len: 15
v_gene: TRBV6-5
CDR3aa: CASSYSRRTNEKLFF
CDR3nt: TGTGCCAGCAGTTACAGCAGGCGAACTAATGAAAAACTGTTTTTT

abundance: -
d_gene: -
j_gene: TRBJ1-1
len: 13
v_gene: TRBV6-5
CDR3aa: CASRDTGNTEAFF
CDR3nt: TGTGCCAGCAGAGATACAGGAAACACTGAAGCTTTCTTT

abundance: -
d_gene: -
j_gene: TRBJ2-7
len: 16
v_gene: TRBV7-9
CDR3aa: CASSPRGRGLNYEQYF
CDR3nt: TGTGCCAGCAGCCCCCGCGGCCGTGGCCTCAACTACGAGCAGTACTTC

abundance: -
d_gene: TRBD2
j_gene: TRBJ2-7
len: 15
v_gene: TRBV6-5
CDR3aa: CASSPGLADSYEQYF
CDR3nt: TGTGCCAGCAGCCCGGGACTAGCGGACTCCTACGAGCAGTACTTC

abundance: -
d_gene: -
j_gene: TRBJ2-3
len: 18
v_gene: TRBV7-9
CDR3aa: CASSSTQMRDRNTDTQYF
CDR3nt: TGTGCCAGCAGCTCTACCCAGATGCGGGACCGTAACACAGATACGCAGTATTTT

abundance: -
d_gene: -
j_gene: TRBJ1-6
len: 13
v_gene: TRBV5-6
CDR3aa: CASSLVGGSPLHF
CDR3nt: TGTGCCAGCAGCTTGGTAGGGGGATCACCCCTCCACTTT

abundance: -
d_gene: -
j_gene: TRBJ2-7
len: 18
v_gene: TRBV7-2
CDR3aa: CASSLYLMTQAPTYEQYF
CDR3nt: TGTGCCAGCAGCTTATATCTAATGACGCAGGCCCCAACCTACGAGCAGTACTTC

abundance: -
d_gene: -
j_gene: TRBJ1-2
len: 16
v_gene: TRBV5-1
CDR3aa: CASSLGAGRTNYGYTF
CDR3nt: TGCGCCAGCAGCTTGGGGGCGGGTAGGACTAACTATGGCTACACCTTC

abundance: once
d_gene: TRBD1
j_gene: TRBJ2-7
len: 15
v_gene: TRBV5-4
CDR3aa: CASSGRTGGLHEQYF
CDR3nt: TGTGCCAGCAGCGGGAGAACAGGGGGGCTCCACGAGCAGTACTTC

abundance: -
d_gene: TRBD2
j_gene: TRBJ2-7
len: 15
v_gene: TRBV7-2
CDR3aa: CASSRSGRSIYEQYF
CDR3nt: TGTGCCAGCAGCCGTAGCGGGAGGTCGATATACGAGCAGTACTTC